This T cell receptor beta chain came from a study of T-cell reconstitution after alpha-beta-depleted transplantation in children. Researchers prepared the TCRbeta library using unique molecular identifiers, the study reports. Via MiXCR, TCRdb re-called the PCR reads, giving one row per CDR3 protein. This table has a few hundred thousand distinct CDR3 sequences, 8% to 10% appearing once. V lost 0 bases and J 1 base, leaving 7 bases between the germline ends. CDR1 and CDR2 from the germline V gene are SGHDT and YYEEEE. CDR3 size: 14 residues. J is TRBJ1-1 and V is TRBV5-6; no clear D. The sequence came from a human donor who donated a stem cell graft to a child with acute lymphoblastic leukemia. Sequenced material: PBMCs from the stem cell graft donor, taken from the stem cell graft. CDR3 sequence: CASSLEPPNTEAFF. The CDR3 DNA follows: TGTGCCAGCAGCTTGGAACCGCCGAACACTGAAGCTTTCTTT.